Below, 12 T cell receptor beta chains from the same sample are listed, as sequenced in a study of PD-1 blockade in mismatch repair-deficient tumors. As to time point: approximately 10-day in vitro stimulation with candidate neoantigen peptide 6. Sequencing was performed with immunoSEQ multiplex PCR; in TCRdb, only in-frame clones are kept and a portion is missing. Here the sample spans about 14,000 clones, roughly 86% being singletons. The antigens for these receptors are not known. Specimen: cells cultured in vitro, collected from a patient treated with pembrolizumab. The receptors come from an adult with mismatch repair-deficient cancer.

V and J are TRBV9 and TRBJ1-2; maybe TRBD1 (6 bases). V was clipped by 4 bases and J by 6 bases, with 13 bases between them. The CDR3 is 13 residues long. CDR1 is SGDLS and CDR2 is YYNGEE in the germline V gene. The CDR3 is CASSLYRTDGYTF. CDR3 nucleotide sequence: TGTGCCAGCAGCCTTTACAGGACAGATGGCTACACCTTC.

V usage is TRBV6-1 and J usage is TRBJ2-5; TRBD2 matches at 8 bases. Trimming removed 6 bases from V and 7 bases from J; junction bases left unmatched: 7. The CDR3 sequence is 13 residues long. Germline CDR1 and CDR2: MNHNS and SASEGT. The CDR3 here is CASRDSGIGTQYF. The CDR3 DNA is TGTGCCAGCAGGGATAGCGGGATAGGGACCCAGTACTTC.

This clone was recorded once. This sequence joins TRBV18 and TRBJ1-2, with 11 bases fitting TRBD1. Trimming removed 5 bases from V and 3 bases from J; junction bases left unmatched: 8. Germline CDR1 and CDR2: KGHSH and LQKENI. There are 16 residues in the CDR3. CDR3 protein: CASSGGQGAFDYGYTF. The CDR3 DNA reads TGTGCCAGCTCAGGTGGACAGGGGGCCTTCGACTATGGCTACACCTTC.

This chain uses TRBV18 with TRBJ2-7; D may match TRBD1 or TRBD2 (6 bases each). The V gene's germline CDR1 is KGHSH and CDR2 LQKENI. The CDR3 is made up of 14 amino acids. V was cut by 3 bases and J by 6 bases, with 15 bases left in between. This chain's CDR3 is CASSPGGGAVEQYF. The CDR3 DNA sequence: TGTGCCAGCTCACCCGGAGGGGGAGCTGTCGAGCAGTACTTC.

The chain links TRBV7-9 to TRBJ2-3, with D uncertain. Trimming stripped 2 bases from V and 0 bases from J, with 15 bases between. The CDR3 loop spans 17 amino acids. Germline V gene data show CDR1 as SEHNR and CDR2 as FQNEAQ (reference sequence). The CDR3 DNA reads TGTGCCAGCAGCTTAAAAGCTCTATTTGGTAGCACAGATACGCAGTATTTT. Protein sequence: CASSLKALFGSTDTQYF.

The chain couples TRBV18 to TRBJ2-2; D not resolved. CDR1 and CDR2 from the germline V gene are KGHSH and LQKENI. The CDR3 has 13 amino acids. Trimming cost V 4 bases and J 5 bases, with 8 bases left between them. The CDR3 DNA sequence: TGTGCCAGCTCACTAACGGCGACCGGGGAGCTGTTTTTT. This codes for CASSLTATGELFF.

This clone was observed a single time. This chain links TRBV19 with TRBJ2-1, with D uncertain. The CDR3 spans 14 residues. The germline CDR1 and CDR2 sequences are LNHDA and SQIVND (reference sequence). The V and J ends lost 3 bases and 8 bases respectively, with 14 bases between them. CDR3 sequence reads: CASSIQTPLHEQFF. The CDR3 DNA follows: TGTGCCAGTAGTATCCAGACCCCCCTCCATGAGCAGTTCTTC.

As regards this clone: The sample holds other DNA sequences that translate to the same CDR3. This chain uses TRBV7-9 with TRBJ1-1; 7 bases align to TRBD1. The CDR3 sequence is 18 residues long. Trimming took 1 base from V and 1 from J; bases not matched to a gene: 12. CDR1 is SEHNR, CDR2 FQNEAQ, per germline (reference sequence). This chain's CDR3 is CASSLENRGAGPNTEAFF. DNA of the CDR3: TGTGCCAGCAGCTTAGAAAACAGGGGAGCAGGGCCGAACACTGAAGCTTTCTTT.

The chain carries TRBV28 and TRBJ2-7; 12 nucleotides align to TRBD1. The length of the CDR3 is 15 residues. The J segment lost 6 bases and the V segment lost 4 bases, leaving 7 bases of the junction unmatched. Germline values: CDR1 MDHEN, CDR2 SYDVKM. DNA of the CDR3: TGTGCCAGCAGTTCTCCGGGACAGGGGGCGTTCGAGCAGTACTTC. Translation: CASSSPGQGAFEQYF.

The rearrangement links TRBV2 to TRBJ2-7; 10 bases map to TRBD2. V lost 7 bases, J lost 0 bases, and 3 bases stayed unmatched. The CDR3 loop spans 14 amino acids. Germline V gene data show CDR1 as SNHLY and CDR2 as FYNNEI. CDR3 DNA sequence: TGTGCCAGCACTGGGACTAGCGTCTCCTACGAGCAGTACTTC. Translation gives CASTGTSVSYEQYF.

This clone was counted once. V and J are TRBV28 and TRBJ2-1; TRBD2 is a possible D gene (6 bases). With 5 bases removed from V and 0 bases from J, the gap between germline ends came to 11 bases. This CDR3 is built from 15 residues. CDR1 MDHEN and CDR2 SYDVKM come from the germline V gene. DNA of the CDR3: TGTGCCAGCAGTCTTAGCGGCAGCTCCTACAATGAGCAGTTCTTC. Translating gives CASSLSGSSYNEQFF.

The CDR3 DNA sequence: TGTGCCAGCAGCTTAGGGGGAACCGGTAATCAGCCCCAGCATTTT. Encoded protein: CASSLGGTGNQPQHF. The V gene is TRBV4-2, the J gene TRBJ1-5; D is perhaps TRBD1 (6 bases). Germline values: CDR1 LGHNA, CDR2 YNFKEQ. The CDR3 length is 15 residues. Trimming removed 5 bases from V and 4 bases from J, with 15 bases in between.